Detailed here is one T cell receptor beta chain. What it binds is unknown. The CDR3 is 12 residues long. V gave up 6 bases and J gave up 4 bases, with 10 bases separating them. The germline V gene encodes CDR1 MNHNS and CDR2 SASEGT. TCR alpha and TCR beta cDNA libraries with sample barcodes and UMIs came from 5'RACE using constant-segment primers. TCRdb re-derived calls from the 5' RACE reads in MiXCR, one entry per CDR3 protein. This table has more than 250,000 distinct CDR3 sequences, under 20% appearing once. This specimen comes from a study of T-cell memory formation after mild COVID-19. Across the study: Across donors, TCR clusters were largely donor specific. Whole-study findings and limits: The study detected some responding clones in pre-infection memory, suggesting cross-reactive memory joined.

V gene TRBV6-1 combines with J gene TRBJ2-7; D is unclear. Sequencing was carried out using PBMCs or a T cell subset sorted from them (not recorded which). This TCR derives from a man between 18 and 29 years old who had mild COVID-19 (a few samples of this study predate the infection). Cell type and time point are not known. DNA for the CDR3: TGTGCCAGCAGAAAGGACGGTTACGAGCAGTACTTC. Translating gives CASRKDGYEQYF.